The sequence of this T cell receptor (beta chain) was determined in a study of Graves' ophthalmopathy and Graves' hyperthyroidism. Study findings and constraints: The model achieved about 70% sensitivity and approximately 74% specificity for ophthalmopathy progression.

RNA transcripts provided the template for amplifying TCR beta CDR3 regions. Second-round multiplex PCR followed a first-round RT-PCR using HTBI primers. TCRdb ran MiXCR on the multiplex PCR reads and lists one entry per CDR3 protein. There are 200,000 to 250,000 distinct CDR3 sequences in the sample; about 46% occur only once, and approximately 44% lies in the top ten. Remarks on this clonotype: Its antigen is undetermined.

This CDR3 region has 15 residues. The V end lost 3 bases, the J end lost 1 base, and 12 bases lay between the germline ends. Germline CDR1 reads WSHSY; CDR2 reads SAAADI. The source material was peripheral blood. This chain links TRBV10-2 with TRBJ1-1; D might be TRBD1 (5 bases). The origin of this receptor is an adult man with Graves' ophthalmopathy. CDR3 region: CASSDQGKGNTEAFF. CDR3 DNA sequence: TGCGCCAGCAGTGACCAGGGTAAAGGGAACACTGAAGCTTTCTTT.